This T cell receptor beta chain was observed in a study of CD8+CD57+ T cells in acquired aplastic anemia. This clonotype showed up many times. Genomic DNA constituted the template upon which TCR beta VDJ and CDR3 profiling was performed. From the reads, TCRdb called clonotypes with MiXCR, one entry per CDR3 protein. The sample lists around 180,000 distinct CDR3 sequences, about 64% occurring once. Germline values: CDR1 SGDLS, CDR2 YYNGEE. CDR3 length equals 14 residues. V dropped 3 bases and J dropped 6 bases, with 15 bases sitting between them. Source material: sorted CD4+, CD8+, or CD8+CD57+ T cells (not recorded which) from PBMCs. The source is a human donor in good health. V and J are TRBV9 and TRBJ1-1; D may be TRBD1 (5 bases). The CDR3 DNA reads as TGTGCCAGCAGCGGGGGGGGATCAGGCTCTGAAGCTTTCTTT. The encoded protein is CASSGGGSGSEAFF.